What follows describes a single T cell receptor beta chain. Its target is not known. One base away lies a much larger clone, so this may be a sequencing read error. This sample was taken from a study of tumor-infiltrating lymphocytes in primary liver carcinoma. Study summary: Spanning 4.2 to 10 cm, the tumors were T1-T3 N0M0. Study conclusions and caveats: The study found a significantly higher top-250-clone fraction in tumors than in blood (p = 0.039). Without sorting, CD4+ versus CD8+ T cell repertoires were not compared.

Germline loops: CDR1 MNHNS, CDR2 SASEGT. V was trimmed by 6 bases and J by 11 bases, leaving 20 bases between them. The CDR3 is 14 residues long. Germline DNA was also extracted, and blood RNA derived from unsorted whole blood. Chronic HBV infection was present, with no prior treatment. A primer matching the constant region was used to make TCR beta cDNA from 500 to 600 ng of total RNA. ARM-PCR, slightly modified, supplied the TCR beta libraries through three nested multiplex PCR rounds. TRBV1-TRBV30 forward and Cbeta reverse primers drove the first two roughly 10-cycle rounds. TCRdb used MiXCR to reprocess the multiplex PCR reads, holding one entry per CDR3 protein. The data show 300,000 to 350,000 distinct CDR3 sequences, with roughly two thirds seen just once and roughly 6.5% held by the top ten.

This TCR was recovered from a man aged 35 to 55 with primary liver carcinoma and hepatitis B virus infection. Sequenced input: peripheral blood. The chain is built from TRBV6-1 and TRBJ2-4; D possibly corresponds to TRBD2 (7 bases). CDR3 amino acids: CASSLGGQGNFQYF. CDR3 bases: TGTGCCAGCAGCCTGGGGGGGCAGGGCAACTTTCAGTACTTC.